This T cell receptor beta chain appears in the sequencing data of a study of blood T cell repertoires in COVID-19. Profiled with immunoSEQ multiplex PCR; TCRdb holds only in-frame clones, not every one. This sample has roughly 210,000 clones, with around nine tenths found just once. The germline V gene encodes CDR1 SNHLY and CDR2 FYNNEI. CDR3 length: 12 residues. The germline V and J ends were trimmed by 11 bases and 2 bases, with 12 bases remaining between them. The V and J genes are TRBV2 and TRBJ2-5; tentative D call: TRBD1 (5 bases). This TCR was sampled from a man aged 30 to 45 in a cohort exposed to, infected with or recovered from COVID-19 (not recorded which). The sequenced sample was PBMCs or T cells enriched from blood (not recorded which). Written as DNA, the CDR3 is TGTGCCGGAAGACAGACGCAAGAGACCCAGTACTTC. Translating gives CAGRQTQETQYF. The full variable domain, with the rest looked up from reference TRBV2 and TRBJ2-5, is EPEVTQTPSHQVTQMGQEVILRCVPISNHLYFYWYRQILGQKVEFLVSFYNNEISEKSEIFDDQFSVERPDGSNFTLKIRSTKLEDSAMYFCAGRQTQETQYFGPGTRLLVL.